The present T cell receptor (beta chain) was sequenced within a study of cytomegalovirus exposure and HLA in healthy donors. The CDR3 is 11 residues long. Germline assignment: CDR1 MDHEN and CDR2 SYDVKM. Between the trimmed V and J ends, which lost 6 bases and 13 bases, there was a span of 13 bases. PCR amplification relied on 60 Vbeta primers (plus 13 Jbeta primers). The protocol was immunoSEQ multiplex PCR, while the TCRdb copy is restricted to in-frame clones and leaves out a portion. Here the sample spans 95,000 to 150,000 clones, approximately 78% being singletons. Input material: PBMCs. This chain uses TRBV28 with TRBJ2-1, with D possibly matching TRBD1 (6 bases). This clonotype was obtained from a woman between 40 and 50 years old in good health and CMV-seronegative. The CDR3 DNA is TGTGCCAGCAGCTGGGACAAGTATCAGTTCTTC. Protein product: CASSWDKYQFF.